This record covers a single TCR beta chain. Adults between roughly 18 and 90 years of age took part from approximately 24 US areas. Cohort 3 recovery required two negative PCRs, clearance, or symptom resolution. This specimen belongs to a study of blood T cell repertoires in COVID-19. Study context: Sites across the United States, Italy and Spain contributed samples from acute and convalescent COVID-19. Sources were T cells, B-cell-depleted T cells, or PBMCs; the material itself was cDNA or gDNA.

Produced via immunoSEQ multiplex PCR; TCRdb's table is partial and in-frame only. Found here are over 100,000 clones, 84% of them singletons; the top ten hold over 3%. Trimming removed 2 bases from V and 0 bases from J, with 10 bases in between. CDR1 SEHNR and CDR2 FQNEAQ come from the germline V gene (reference sequence). The CDR3 is made up of 15 amino acids. This TCR derives from a woman between 25 and 40 years old who had recovered from COVID-19. Sequencing used PBMCs or T cells enriched from blood (not recorded which). The chain joins TRBV7-9 to TRBJ1-1; D gene unclear. CDR3 in amino acids: CASSLPGRVNTEAFF. In DNA form, the CDR3 reads TGTGCCAGCAGCTTACCCGGGAGGGTGAACACTGAAGCTTTCTTT.